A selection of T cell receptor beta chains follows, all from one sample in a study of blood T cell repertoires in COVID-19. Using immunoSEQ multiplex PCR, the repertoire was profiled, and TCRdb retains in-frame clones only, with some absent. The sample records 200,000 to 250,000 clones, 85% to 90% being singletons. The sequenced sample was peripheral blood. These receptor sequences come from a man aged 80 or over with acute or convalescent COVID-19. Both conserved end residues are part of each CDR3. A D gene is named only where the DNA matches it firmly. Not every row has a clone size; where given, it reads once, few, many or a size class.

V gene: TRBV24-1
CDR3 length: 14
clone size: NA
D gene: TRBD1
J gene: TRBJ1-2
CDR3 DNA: TGTGCCACCAGTGATCGGACAGGGTTTGATGGCTACACCTTC
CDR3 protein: CATSDRTGFDGYTF

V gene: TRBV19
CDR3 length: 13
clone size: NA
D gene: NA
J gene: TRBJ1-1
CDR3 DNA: TGTGCCAGTAGTACCACAGTGAACACTGAAGCTTTCTTT
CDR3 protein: CASSTTVNTEAFF

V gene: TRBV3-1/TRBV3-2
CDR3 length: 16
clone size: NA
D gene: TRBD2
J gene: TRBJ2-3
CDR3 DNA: TGTGCCAGCAGCACTAGCGGGGGGCTACTCACAGATACGCAGTATTTT
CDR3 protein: CASSTSGGLLTDTQYF

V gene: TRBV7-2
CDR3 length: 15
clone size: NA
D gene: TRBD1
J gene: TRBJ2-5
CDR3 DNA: TGTGCCAGCAGCTCTCAAGGACAGGGGAGGGAGACCCAGTACTTC
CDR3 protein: CASSSQGQGRETQYF

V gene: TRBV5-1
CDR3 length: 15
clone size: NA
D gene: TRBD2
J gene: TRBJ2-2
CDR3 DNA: TGCGCCAGCAGCATACTAGCGGGAAACACCGGGGAGCTGTTTTTT
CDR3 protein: CASSILAGNTGELFF

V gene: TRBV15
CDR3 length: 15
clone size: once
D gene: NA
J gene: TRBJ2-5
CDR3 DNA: TGTGCCACCAGCAGAGACTTCCAGGATCCTGAGACCCAGTACTTC
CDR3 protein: CATSRDFQDPETQYF

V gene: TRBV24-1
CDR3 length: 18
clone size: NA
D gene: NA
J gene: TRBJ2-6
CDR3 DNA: TGTGCCACCAGTGACCCCCGACTTGAGGGCGCTGGGGCCAACGTCCTGACTTTC
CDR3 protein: CATSDPRLEGAGANVLTF

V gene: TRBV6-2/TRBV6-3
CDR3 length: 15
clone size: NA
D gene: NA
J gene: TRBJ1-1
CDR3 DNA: TGTGCCAGCAGTAAACAGGTCATCCTGAACACTGAAGCTTTCTTT
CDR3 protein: CASSKQVILNTEAFF

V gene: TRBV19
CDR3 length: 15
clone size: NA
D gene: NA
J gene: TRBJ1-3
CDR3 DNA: TGTGCCAGTATTCGGGGGACGCAAGCTGGAAACACCATATATTTT
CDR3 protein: CASIRGTQAGNTIYF

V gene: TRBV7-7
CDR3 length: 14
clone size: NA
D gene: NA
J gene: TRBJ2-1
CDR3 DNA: TGTGCCAGCAGCCATTCGGACAGACCTAATGAGCAGTTCTTC
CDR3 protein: CASSHSDRPNEQFF

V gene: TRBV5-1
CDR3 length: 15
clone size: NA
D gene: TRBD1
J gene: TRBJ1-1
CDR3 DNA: TGCGCCAGCAGCCCAACCGACAGGGGGCGGACTGAAGCTTTCTTT
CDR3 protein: CASSPTDRGRTEAFF

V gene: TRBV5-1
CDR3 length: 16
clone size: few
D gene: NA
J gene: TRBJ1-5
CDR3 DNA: TGCGCCAGCAGCTTGGAAGGGCAGGGTCCGAATCAGCCCCAGCATTTT
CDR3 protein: CASSLEGQGPNQPQHF

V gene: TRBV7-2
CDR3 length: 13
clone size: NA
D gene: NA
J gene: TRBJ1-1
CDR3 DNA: TGTGCCAGCAGCGGCCGACTTCGGACTGAAGCTTTCTTT
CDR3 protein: CASSGRLRTEAFF

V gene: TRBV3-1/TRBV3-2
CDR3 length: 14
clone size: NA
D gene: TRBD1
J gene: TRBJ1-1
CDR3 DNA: TGTGCCAGCAGCCAAGCGGTTCAGGGGGCGCGAGCTTTCTTT
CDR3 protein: CASSQAVQGARAFF

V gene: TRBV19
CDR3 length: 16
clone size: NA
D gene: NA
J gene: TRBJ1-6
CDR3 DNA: TGTGCCAGTAGTATGGCGCAGGGTATGTCGTATTCACCCCTCCACTTT
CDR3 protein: CASSMAQGMSYSPLHF

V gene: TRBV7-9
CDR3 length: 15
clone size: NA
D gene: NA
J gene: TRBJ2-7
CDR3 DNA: TGTGCCAGCAGCTTAGCTGGCGGGGGCCAGGACGAGCAGTACTTC
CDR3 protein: CASSLAGGGQDEQYF

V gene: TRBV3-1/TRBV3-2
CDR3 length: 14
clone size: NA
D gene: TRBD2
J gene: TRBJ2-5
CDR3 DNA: TGTGCCAGCAGCCACCGGGGGGACCAAGAGACCCAGTACTTC
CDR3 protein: CASSHRGDQETQYF

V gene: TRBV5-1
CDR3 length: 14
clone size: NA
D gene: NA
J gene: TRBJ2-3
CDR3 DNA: TGCGCCAGCAGCCCTGACATCGTTGTAGATACGCAGTATTTT
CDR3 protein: CASSPDIVVDTQYF

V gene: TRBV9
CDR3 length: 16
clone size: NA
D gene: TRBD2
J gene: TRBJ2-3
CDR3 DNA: TGTGCCAGCAGCATGGGACTAGCGGGAACCACAGATACGCAGTATTTT
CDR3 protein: CASSMGLAGTTDTQYF

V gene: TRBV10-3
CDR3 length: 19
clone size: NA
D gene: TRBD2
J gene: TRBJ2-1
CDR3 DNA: TGTGCCATCAGTGGAGGGGGACTAGCGGGAGCTCTCTCCTACAATGAGCAGTTCTTC
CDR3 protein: CAISGGGLAGALSYNEQFF

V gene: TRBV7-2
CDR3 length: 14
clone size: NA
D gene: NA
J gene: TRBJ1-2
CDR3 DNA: TGTGCCAGCAGGGGGACTAGGGTTAACTATGGCTACACCTTC
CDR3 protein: CASRGTRVNYGYTF

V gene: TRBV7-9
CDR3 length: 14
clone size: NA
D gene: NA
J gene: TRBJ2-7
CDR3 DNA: TGTGCCAGCAGCTTATTTGGGGCGAGTGAGGAGCAGTACTTC
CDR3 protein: CASSLFGASEEQYF

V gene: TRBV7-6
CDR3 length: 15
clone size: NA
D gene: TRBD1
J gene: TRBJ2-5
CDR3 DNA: TGTGCCAGCAGCTCGCTACAGGGGAACGAAGAGACCCAGTACTTC
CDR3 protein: CASSSLQGNEETQYF

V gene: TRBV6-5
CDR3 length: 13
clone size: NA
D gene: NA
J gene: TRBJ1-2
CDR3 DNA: TGTGCCAGCAGAGTTTCAGGGAACTATGGCTACACCTTC
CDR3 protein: CASRVSGNYGYTF

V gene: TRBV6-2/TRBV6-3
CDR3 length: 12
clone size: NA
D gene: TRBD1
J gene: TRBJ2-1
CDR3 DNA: TGTGCCAGCAGCCCGACAGGGGTTGAGCAGTTCTTC
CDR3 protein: CASSPTGVEQFF

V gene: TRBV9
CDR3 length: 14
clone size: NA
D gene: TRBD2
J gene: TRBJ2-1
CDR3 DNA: TGTGCCAGCAGCGGCGGGAGATCGGACAATGAGCAGTTCTTC
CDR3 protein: CASSGGRSDNEQFF

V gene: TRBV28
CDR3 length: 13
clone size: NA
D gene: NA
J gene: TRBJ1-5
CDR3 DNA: TGTGCCAGCAGTTTAATAAGCAATCAGCCCCAGCATTTT
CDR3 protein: CASSLISNQPQHF

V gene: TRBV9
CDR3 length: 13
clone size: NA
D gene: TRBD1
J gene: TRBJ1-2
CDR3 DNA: TGTGCCAGCAGCGCAATCACAGGGGAGGGCTACACCTTC
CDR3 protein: CASSAITGEGYTF

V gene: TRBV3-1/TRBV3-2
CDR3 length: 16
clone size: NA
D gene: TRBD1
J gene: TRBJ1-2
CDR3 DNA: TGTGCCAGCAGCCAAGATTCCGGACAGGGGGCTCGCGGCTACACCTTC
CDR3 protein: CASSQDSGQGARGYTF

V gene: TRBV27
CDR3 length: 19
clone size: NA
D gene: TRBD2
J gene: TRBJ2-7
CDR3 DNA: TGTGCCAGCGCTCTCTCGGCAGGGTGGCTACTAGCGGGGTCCTACGAGCAGTACTTC
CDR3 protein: CASALSAGWLLAGSYEQYF

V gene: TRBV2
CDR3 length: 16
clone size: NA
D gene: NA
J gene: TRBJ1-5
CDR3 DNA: TGTGCCAGCAGTGACCTACCGCGGGGTAGCAATCAGCCCCAGCATTTT
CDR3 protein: CASSDLPRGSNQPQHF

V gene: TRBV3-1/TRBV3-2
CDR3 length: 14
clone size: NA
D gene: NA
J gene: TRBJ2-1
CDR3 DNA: TGTGCCAGCAGCCAAGAAAGGAGCTACAATGAGCAGTTCTTC
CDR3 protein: CASSQERSYNEQFF

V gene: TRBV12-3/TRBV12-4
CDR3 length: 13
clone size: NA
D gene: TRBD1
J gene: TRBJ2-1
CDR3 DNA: TGTGCCAGCAGGGGGACAGGGGTCAATGAGCAGTTCTTC
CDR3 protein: CASRGTGVNEQFF

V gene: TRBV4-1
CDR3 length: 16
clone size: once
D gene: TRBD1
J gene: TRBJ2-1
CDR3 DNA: TGCGCCAGCAGCCGAGCCGGGACAGGGGACGTCCTTGAGCAGTTCTTC
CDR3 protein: CASSRAGTGDVLEQFF

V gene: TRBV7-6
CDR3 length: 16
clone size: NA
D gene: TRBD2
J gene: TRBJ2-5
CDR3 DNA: TGTGCCAGCAGCTCTAGCGGGTCGCGTACAAAAGAGACCCAGTACTTC
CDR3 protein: CASSSSGSRTKETQYF

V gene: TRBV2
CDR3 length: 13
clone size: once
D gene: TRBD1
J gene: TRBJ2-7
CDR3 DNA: TGTGCCAGCAGTGAACAGGGGGTGACCGAGCAGTACTTC
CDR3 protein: CASSEQGVTEQYF

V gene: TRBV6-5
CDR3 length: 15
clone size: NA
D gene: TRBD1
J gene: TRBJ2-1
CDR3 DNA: TGTGCCAGCAGTTACTCCGGGACAGGGCACAATGAGCAGTTCTTC
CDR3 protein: CASSYSGTGHNEQFF

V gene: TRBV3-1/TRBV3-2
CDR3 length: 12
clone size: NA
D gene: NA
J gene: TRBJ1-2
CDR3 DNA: TGTGCCAGCAGCCTGGGAGGCTATGGCTACACCTTC
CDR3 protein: CASSLGGYGYTF

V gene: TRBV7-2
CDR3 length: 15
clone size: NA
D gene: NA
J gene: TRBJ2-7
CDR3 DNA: TGTGCCAGCAGCCCAGGGCGCCTAGCGTTCTACGAGCAGTACTTC
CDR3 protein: CASSPGRLAFYEQYF

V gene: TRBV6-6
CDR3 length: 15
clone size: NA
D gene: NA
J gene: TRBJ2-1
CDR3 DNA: TGTGCCAGCAGGCGGGACTCCGGGACTTACAATGAGCAGTTCTTC
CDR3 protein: CASRRDSGTYNEQFF

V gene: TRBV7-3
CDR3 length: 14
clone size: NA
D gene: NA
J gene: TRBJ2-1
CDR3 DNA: TGTGCCAGCAGCTTAGCGTCTGCCTACAATGAGCAGTTCTTC
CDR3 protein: CASSLASAYNEQFF

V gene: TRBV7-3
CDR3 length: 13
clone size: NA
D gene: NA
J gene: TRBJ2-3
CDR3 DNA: TGTGCCAGCAGCTTAACTAGCGGAGATACGCAGTATTTT
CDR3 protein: CASSLTSGDTQYF